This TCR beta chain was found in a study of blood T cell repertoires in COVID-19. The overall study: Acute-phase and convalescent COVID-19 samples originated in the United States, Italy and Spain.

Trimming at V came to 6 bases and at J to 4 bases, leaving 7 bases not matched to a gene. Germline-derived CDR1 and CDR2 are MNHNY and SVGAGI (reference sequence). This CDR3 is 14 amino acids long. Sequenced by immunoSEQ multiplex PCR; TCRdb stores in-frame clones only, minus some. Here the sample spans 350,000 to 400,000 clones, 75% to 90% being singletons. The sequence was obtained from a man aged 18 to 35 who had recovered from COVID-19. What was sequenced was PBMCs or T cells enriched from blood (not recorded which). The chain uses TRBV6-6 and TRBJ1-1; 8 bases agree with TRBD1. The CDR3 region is CASSRLQGATEAFF. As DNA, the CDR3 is TGTGCCAGCAGCCGTCTTCAGGGGGCCACTGAAGCTTTCTTT.